This T cell receptor beta chain was retrieved from a study of regulatory T cells in long-lasting Graves disease. Stated time point: newly diagnosed GD, antithyroid drugs for less than 3 months. From PBMCs, RNA was extracted and then used to make the TCR library. Researchers made TCR beta libraries by using iRepertoire HTBI primers and running Arm-PCR on CDR3 regions. TCRdb re-analysed the multiplex PCR reads in MiXCR, keeping a single row per CDR3 protein. The data hold about 200,000 distinct CDR3 sequences, with approximately 18% observed a single time. The length of the CDR3 is 14 residues. With 8 bases clipped from V and 4 bases from J, the junction kept 9 bases outside the gene matches. Germline CDR1 reads SNHLY; CDR2 reads FYNNEI. This sample was also put to use in a study of T cells in Graves' hyperthyroidism and ophthalmopathy.

The gene calls are TRBV2 and TRBJ1-2; 8 bases match TRBD1. The sequences come from peripheral blood mononuclear cells (PBMCs), collected at new diagnosis, from a patient treated with antithyroid drugs. The clonotype originates from a woman in her 30s with Graves disease. CDR3: CASADAGTGYGYTF. The DNA for the CDR3 is TGTGCCAGCGCCGACGCCGGGACAGGCTATGGCTACACCTTC.